This entry lists 9 T cell receptor beta chains sequenced from one sample in a study of blood T cell repertoires in COVID-19. Profiled with immunoSEQ multiplex PCR; TCRdb holds only in-frame clones, not every one. In the table there are 65,000 or so clones, roughly nine tenths of which are singletons. The sequenced material came from peripheral blood. Receptors originate from a man between 60 and 75 years old with acute or convalescent COVID-19.

This chain uses TRBV6-5 with TRBJ2-5; 12 bases are a match to TRBD2. Germline CDR1 reads MNHEY; CDR2 reads SVGAGI. V dropped 5 bases and J dropped 5; count of bases not matched to a gene: 6. There are 15 residues in the CDR3. CDR3 in amino acids: CASSLTSGGRETQYF. Here the CDR3 DNA reads TGTGCCAGCAGTCTCACTAGCGGGGGGCGGGAGACCCAGTACTTC.

The chain employs TRBV6-5 and TRBJ1-1; no definite D call. This CDR3 is 13 amino acids long. Trimming pared 6 bases from V and 0 bases from J, leaving 8 bases between. CDR1 is MNHEY and CDR2 is SVGAGI in the germline V gene. CDR3 DNA sequence: TGTGCCAGCAGCGGGATCTTGAACACTGAAGCTTTCTTT. It is translated as CASSGILNTEAFF.

The V gene is TRBV5-1, the J gene TRBJ1-1; 7 bases align to TRBD1. After removal of 0 bases from V and 0 bases from J, the junction contained 8 bases not matched to a gene. This CDR3 is built from 17 residues. Germline assignment: CDR1 SGHRS and CDR2 YFSETQ. The CDR3 DNA reads TGCGCCAGCAGCTTGGCCCCGACAGGGATCATGAACACTGAAGCTTTCTTT. Protein product: CASSLAPTGIMNTEAFF.

The chain links TRBV25-1 to TRBJ1-6, with 9 bases matching TRBD1. V gave up 1 base and J gave up 9 bases; unmatched junction bases: 10. Germline CDR1 reads MGHDK; CDR2 reads SYGVNS. This CDR3 spans 17 amino acids. CDR3 DNA sequence: TGTGCCAGCAGTGAATTGAACAGGGGGCGCCAGGTTTCACCCCTCCACTTT. This codes for CASSELNRGRQVSPLHF.

This clone has a handful of counts. A read error may account for a junction end that differs from germline. J is TRBJ2-4 and V is TRBV7-9; 7 nucleotides agree with TRBD2. Germline V gene data show CDR1 as SEHNR and CDR2 as FQNEAQ (reference sequence). The CDR3 consists of 12 residues. Here the CDR3 DNA reads TGTGCCAGCAGCTTAGAAAGCGGGGTTCAGAACTTC. Its translation: CASSLESGVQNF.

The rearrangement joins TRBV24-1 to TRBJ2-1, with no clear D. V was cut by 6 bases and J by 0 bases, with 5 bases left in between. Germline CDR1 and CDR2: KGHDR and SFDVKD. This CDR3 has 13 amino acids. The CDR3 reads CATSLSSYNEQFF. The CDR3 DNA reads as TGTGCCACCAGTCTTAGCTCCTACAATGAGCAGTTCTTC.

This clone was seen only a few times. The J gene is TRBJ1-1, the V gene TRBV19; the D is unclear. The germline CDR1 and CDR2 sequences are LNHDA and SQIVND (reference sequence). V was pared by 3 bases and J by 0 bases, with 8 bases between. The CDR3 consists of 14 residues. This CDR3 is CASSIRVMNTEAFF. DNA for the CDR3: TGTGCCAGTAGTATCCGGGTTATGAACACTGAAGCTTTCTTT.

The CDR3 DNA follows: TGCGCCAGCAGCTTGGCCGCTAACTATGGCTACACCTTC. Amino acids: CASSLAANYGYTF. The chain links TRBV5-1 to TRBJ1-2, with D uncertain. Germline V gene sequence: CDR1 SGHRS, CDR2 YFSETQ. The CDR3 loop spans 13 amino acids. V shed 0 bases and J shed 0 bases, with 3 bases lying between them.

This rearrangement joins TRBV5-1 to TRBJ1-1; D is unresolved. V lost 5 bases and J lost 8, with 22 bases in between. This CDR3 spans 15 amino acids. Germline-derived CDR1 and CDR2 are SGHRS and YFSETQ. The CDR3, as DNA: TGCGCCAGCAGATCCACCCCCTCCTACCAAGCAGAAGCTTTCTTT. Translating gives CASRSTPSYQAEAFF.